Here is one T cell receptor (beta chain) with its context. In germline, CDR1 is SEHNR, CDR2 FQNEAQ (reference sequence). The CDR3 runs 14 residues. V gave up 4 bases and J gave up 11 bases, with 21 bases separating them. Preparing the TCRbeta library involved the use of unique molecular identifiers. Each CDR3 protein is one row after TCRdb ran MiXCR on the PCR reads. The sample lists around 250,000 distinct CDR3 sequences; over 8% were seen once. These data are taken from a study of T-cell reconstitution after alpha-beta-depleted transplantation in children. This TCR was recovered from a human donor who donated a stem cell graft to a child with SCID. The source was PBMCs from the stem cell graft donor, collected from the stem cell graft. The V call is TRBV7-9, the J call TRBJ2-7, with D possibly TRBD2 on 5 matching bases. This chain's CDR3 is CASSSSNTPRREYF. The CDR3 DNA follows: TGTGCCAGCAGCTCGAGCAATACGCCTAGGCGGGAGTACTTC.